This record concerns one T cell receptor (beta chain) sequence. The data originate from a study of blood T cell repertoires in COVID-19. Study-level background: Some COVID-19 samples were acute and others convalescent; all came from the United States, Italy and Spain. T cells, B-cell-depleted T cells, or PBMCs provided the cDNA or gDNA that served as material.

The CDR3 contains 16 residues. V shed 4 bases, J shed 2 bases, and the junction held 5 bases outside the gene matches. Germline CDR1 SGHTA, CDR2 FQGTGA. In the original processing: Amplified reference gene primers provided the basis for estimating nucleated cell counts. Only in-frame clones appear in the TCRdb table, and some are missing; sequencing was by immunoSEQ multiplex PCR. From that table come the V and J calls and clone size; the DNA was used to work out D and trimming. The table has fewer than 55,000 clones, around four fifths seen once. V usage is TRBV7-3 and J usage is TRBJ2-1; 10 bases are a match to TRBD1. This receptor was taken from a human donor with acute or convalescent COVID-19. The donor label of this sample is uncertain. The specimen sequenced was peripheral blood. The CDR3 sequence: CASSWGGQGAYNEQFF. CDR3 nucleotides: TGTGCCAGCAGCTGGGGAGGACAGGGGGCCTACAATGAGCAGTTCTTC.